The 5 T cell receptor beta chains reported below all come from one sample, sequenced in a study of cytomegalovirus exposure and HLA in healthy donors. PCR amplification relied on 60 Vbeta primers (plus 13 Jbeta primers). Sequencing was performed with immunoSEQ multiplex PCR; in TCRdb, only in-frame clones are kept and a portion is missing. The sample has about 270,000 clones, roughly 90% seen once; the top ten hold around 4.2%. The sample taken for sequencing was PBMCs. The receptors were sampled from a man aged 35-49 years in good health and CMV-seropositive.

This chain joins TRBV7-9 and TRBJ1-5; D possibly corresponds to TRBD1 (5 bases). The CDR3 length is 15 residues. V was trimmed by 1 base and J by 7 bases, leaving 14 bases between them. Germline V gene lookup returns CDR1 SEHNR and CDR2 FQNEAQ (reference sequence). The CDR3 bases are TGTGCCAGCAGCTTAGTCGGGGCGGAGGGGCAGCCCCAGCATTTT. This translates into CASSLVGAEGQPQHF.

About this clone itself: An end of the junction differs from the germline gene, which may be a read error. The V and J genes are TRBV28 and TRBJ2-7, with 14 bases that match TRBD2. CDR1 is MDHEN, CDR2 SYDVKM, per germline. This CDR3 comprises 16 residues. CDR3 in amino acids: CASSPAGTSGRDERYF. The CDR3 region has the DNA TGTGCCAGCAGTCCCGCCGGGACTAGCGGGAGAGACGAGCGGTACTTC. The variable domain in full, with the rest retrieved from reference TRBV28 and TRBJ2-7, is DVKVTQSSRYLVKRTGEKVFLECVQDMDHENMFWYRQDPGLGLRLIYFSYDVKMKEKGDIPEGYSVSREKKERFSLILESASTNQTSMYLCASSPAGTSGRDERYFGPGTRLTVT.

The chain has TRBV28 and TRBJ2-1, with 7 bases matching TRBD2. Germline V CDR1 and CDR2: MDHEN, SYDVKM. With V trimmed by 6 bases and J by 10 bases, 9 bases remained unmatched. The CDR3 contains 13 residues. CDR3 residues: CASRGGRAEEQFF. CDR3 bases: TGTGCCAGCAGGGGGGGGAGGGCCGAGGAGCAGTTCTTC.

This chain links TRBV27 with TRBJ1-1; D perhaps matches TRBD1 (5 bases). The CDR3 is 14 residues long. V was trimmed by 9 bases and J by 4 bases, leaving 18 bases between them. CDR1 is MNHEY, CDR2 SMNVEV, per germline (reference sequence). DNA for the CDR3: TGTGCCAGTTACCCCGGTGGGGCAAGCACTGAAGCTTTCTTT. The encoded protein is CASYPGGASTEAFF.

This rearrangement joins TRBV7-3 to TRBJ2-3; 7 bases match TRBD2. The germline gives CDR1 SGHTA, CDR2 FQGTGA. The CDR3 runs to 15 residues. Trimming cost V 0 bases and J 6 bases; bases outside gene matches: 6. CDR3 nucleotides: TGTGCCAGCAGCTTAACTCCAGGGAGGGTGGATACGCAGTATTTT. Protein: CASSLTPGRVDTQYF.